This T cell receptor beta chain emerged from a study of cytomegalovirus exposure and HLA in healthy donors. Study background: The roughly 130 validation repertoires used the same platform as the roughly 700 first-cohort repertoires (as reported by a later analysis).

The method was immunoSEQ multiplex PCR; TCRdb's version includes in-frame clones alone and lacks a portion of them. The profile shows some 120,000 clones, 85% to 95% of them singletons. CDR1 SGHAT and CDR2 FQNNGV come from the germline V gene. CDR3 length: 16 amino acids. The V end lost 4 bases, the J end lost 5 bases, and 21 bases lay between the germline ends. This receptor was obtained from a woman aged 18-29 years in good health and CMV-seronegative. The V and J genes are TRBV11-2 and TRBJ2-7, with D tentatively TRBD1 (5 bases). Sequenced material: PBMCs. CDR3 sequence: CASSSADSWVLHEQYF. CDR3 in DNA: TGTGCCAGCAGCTCAGCCGACAGTTGGGTACTACACGAGCAGTACTTC.